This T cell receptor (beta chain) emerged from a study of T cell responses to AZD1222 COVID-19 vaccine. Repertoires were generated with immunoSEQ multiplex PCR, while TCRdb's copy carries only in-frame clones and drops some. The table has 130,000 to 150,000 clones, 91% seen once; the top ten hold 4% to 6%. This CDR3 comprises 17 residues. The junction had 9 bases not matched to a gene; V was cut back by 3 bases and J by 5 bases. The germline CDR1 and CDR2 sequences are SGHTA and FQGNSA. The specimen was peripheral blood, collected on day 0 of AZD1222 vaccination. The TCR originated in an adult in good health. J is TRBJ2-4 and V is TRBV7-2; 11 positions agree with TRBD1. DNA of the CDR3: TGTGCCAGCAGCTTGAGGGAGCCGGGACAGGGGGAAAACATTCAGTACTTC. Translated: CASSLREPGQGENIQYF.